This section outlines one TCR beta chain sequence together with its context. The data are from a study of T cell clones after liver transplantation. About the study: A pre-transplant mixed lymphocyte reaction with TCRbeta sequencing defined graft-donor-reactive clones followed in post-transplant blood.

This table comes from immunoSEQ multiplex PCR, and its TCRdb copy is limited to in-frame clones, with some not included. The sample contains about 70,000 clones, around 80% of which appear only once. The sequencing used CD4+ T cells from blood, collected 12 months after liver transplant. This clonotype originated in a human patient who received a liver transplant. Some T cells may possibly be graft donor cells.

CDR3: CASSGTGGGYTF. For the CDR3, the DNA is TGTGCCAGCAGTGGGACAGGGGGGGGCTACACCTTC. J is TRBJ1-2 and V is TRBV2; TRBD1 agrees at 10 bases. The V gene end was trimmed by 4 bases and the J gene end by 8 bases; junction bases not matched to a gene: 1. Germline V gene lookup returns CDR1 SNHLY and CDR2 FYNNEI. The CDR3 covers 12 residues.